Following are 21 T cell receptor beta chains from one sample sequenced in a study of blood T cells in healthy people across ages. A sample-barcoded 5' primer and a J-beta primer mix were used in a second PCR of roughly 6 to 12 cycles. MiXCR, run by TCRdb on the 5' RACE reads, gives a single entry per CDR3 protein. The table shows 850,000 or so distinct CDR3 sequences, with around 30% occurring only once. Material for sequencing was blood. The receptor set was obtained from a woman older than 75 in good health.

The genes are TRBV3-1 and TRBJ2-5; D remains ambiguous. The CDR3 covers 14 residues. Looked up from germline, CDR1 is LGHDT and CDR2 is YNNKEL (reference sequence). The V and J ends lost 1 base and 3 bases respectively, with 9 bases between them. The CDR3 sequence is CASSQGYSEETQYF. CDR3 nucleotides: TGTGCCAGCAGCCAAGGATACAGCGAAGAGACCCAGTACTTC.

This clonotype was recorded a few times. The V call is TRBV6-2 or TRBV6-3, the J call TRBJ2-7; D unresolved. The V gene's germline CDR1 is MNHEY and CDR2 SVGEGT. V gave up 3 bases and J gave up 0 bases, with 9 bases separating them. The CDR3 has 14 residues. CDR3 amino acids: CASSYLHSSYEQYF. The CDR3 DNA is TGTGCCAGCAGTTATTTGCACAGCTCCTACGAGCAGTACTTC.

This clonotype was observed a single time. The V call is TRBV3-1, the J call TRBJ2-3; 7 bases are a match to TRBD1. J was trimmed by 2 bases and V by 1 base; bases with no gene match: 15. The CDR3 sequence is 19 residues long. CDR1 LGHDT and CDR2 YNNKEL come from the germline V gene (reference sequence). The CDR3 DNA follows: TGTGCCAGCAGCCAAGCCCAAGGCCCCGGGACAGCCCTCACAGATACGCAGTATTTT. It yields the protein CASSQAQGPGTALTDTQYF.

In the case of this clonotype: A much larger clone sits a single nucleotide away, making a read error possible. The rearrangement uses TRBV29-1 and TRBJ2-1; possibly TRBD1 or TRBD2 for D (6 bases each). TRBJ2-7 matches the DNA end more closely, so the J call is doubtful. Germline V gene data show CDR1 as SQVTM and CDR2 as ANQGSEA. There are 14 residues in the CDR3. Written as DNA, the CDR3 is TGCAGCCTCGGAGGGGGAAGCTCCTACAATGAGCAGTACTTC. Its protein is CSLGGGSSYNEQYF.

The chain has TRBV7-9 and TRBJ1-3; 7 bases align to TRBD1. The CDR3 length is 12 residues. Germline V gives CDR1 SEHNR, CDR2 FQNEAQ (reference sequence). J gave up 8 bases and V 5 bases, and 3 bases lay outside the gene matches. The CDR3 DNA sequence: TGTGCCAGCAGCCTCGGGACAGACACCATATATTTT. It codes for CASSLGTDTIYF.

This clonotype turned up a few times. A much larger clone lies one base from this, so it may be a read error. The rearrangement links TRBV29-1 to TRBJ2-7; possibly TRBD1 or TRBD2 for D (5 bases each). The J call is uncertain, as TRBJ2-5 better fits the DNA end. CDR1 is SQVTM, CDR2 ANQGSEA, per germline. This CDR3 has 12 residues. The CDR3 region is CSVGGAGGTQYF. CDR3 DNA sequence: TGCAGCGTTGGGGGCGCTGGGGGGACCCAGTACTTC.

The sample holds a few counts of this clonotype. The chain couples TRBV5-6 to TRBJ1-6; D is undetermined. This CDR3 contains 16 residues. Germline CDR1 reads SGHDT; CDR2 reads YYEEEE. Trimming took 1 base from V and 10 from J, leaving 18 bases between them. In DNA, the CDR3 is TGTGCCAGCAGCTTGTTTCCGGTGTGGGTAAAATCACCCCTCCACTTT. Protein sequence: CASSLFPVWVKSPLHF. The entire variable domain, with the rest obtained from reference TRBV5-6 and TRBJ1-6, is as follows: DAGVTQSPTHLIKTRGQQVTLRCSPKSGHDTVSWYQQALGQGPQFIFQYYEEEERQRGNFPDRFSGHQFPNYSSELNVNALLLGDSALYLCASSLFPVWVKSPLHFGNGTRLTVT.

As for this clonotype: One end of the junction does not line up with germline, which may come from a read error. The chain couples TRBV18 to TRBJ2-5; D possibly uses TRBD1 or TRBD2 (5 bases each). The CDR3 runs to 15 residues. CDR1 and CDR2 (germline): KGHSH, LQKENI. Here the CDR3 DNA reads TGTGCCAGCTCACCAAGGACGACCGTGGGGGAGACCCGGTACTTC. It yields the protein CASSPRTTVGETRYF.

The chain has TRBV7-2 and TRBJ2-1, with D possibly called TRBD1 or TRBD2 (5 bases each). The end of the DNA is better explained by TRBJ2-7, so the J call may be wrong. Looked up from germline, CDR1 is SGHTA and CDR2 is FQGNSA. The CDR3 has 15 residues. CDR3 bases: TGTGCCAGCAGCTTAGCGGGGGAGCAGTACAATGAGCAGTACTTC. This codes for CASSLAGEQYNEQYF.

The chain's CDR3 is CASTGLVGDNEQYF. CDR3 nucleotides: TGTGCCAGCACCGGACTAGTGGGGGACAATGAGCAGTACTTC. This chain uses TRBV27 with TRBJ2-5; possibly TRBD2 for D (7 bases). The length of the CDR3 is 14 residues. Trimming cost V 7 bases and J 11 bases, with 23 bases left between them. Germline loops: CDR1 MNHEY, CDR2 SMNVEV (reference sequence).

This clonotype was picked up a small number of times. V is TRBV9 and J is TRBJ1-6; 9 bases line up with TRBD1. Germline CDR1 reads SGDLS; CDR2 reads YYNGEE. This CDR3 has 17 amino acids. V dropped 3 bases and J dropped 10; count of bases not matched to a gene: 14. The CDR3 region is CASSAKQGQGGRSPLHF. In DNA form, the CDR3 reads TGTGCCAGCAGCGCCAAGCAGGGACAGGGAGGGAGATCACCCCTCCACTTT.

At least ten counts were recorded for this clonotype. The chain couples TRBV5-1 to TRBJ1-2; 7 bases agree with TRBD1. The V gene end was trimmed by 0 bases and the J gene end by 3 bases; junction bases not matched to a gene: 5. The CDR3 has 15 residues. CDR1 and CDR2 (germline): SGHRS, YFSETQ. In DNA, the CDR3 is TGCGCCAGCAGCTTGGTAGCAGGGGGTGACTATGGCTACACCTTC. It translates to CASSLVAGGDYGYTF. Full variable domain (outside the CDR3, taken from reference TRBV5-1 and TRBJ1-2): KAGVTQTPRYLIKTRGQQVTLSCSPISGHRSVSWYQQTPGQGLQFLFEYFSETQRNKGNFPGRFSGRQFSNSRSEMNVSTLELGDSALYLCASSLVAGGDYGYTFGSGTRLTVV.

The chain links TRBV7-6 to TRBJ1-1; tentatively, D is TRBD1 (6 bases). The germline CDR1 and CDR2 sequences are SGHVS and FNYEAQ. CDR3 size: 13 residues. V lost 6 bases to trimming and J lost 4 bases, with 12 bases between them. Written as DNA, the CDR3 is TGTGCCAGCAGGCCCCAGGGGTTCACTGAAGCTTTCTTT. Its protein product is CASRPQGFTEAFF.

This clonotype has a count of ten or more. V is TRBV21-1 and J is TRBJ2-7; TRBD1, the table's D call, was not compared with the DNA. TRBV21-1 counts as a pseudogene. CDR3 length equals 16 residues. For the CDR3, the DNA is TGTGCCAGCAGCAACCATGGCGGGACAGGTGCCTACGAGCAGTACTTC. It encodes CASSNHGGTGAYEQYF.

The chain links TRBV12-3 or TRBV12-4 to TRBJ2-5, with D hard to call. The CDR3 length is 12 residues. The germline V and J ends were trimmed by 5 bases and 1 base, with 5 bases remaining between them. The CDR3 DNA reads TGTGCCAGCAGTGAGATCCAAGAGACCCAGTACTTC. It encodes CASSEIQETQYF.

In this sample, this clonotype turned up a few times. CDR3 loop: CASSFYPRNEPYGYTF. DNA of the CDR3: TGTGCCAGCAGTTTTTACCCCAGGAATGAGCCCTATGGCTACACCTTC. The rearrangement links TRBV27 to TRBJ1-2; D unresolved. Germline V gene lookup returns CDR1 MNHEY and CDR2 SMNVEV (reference sequence). This CDR3 contains 16 residues. The germline V and J ends were trimmed by 3 bases and 4 bases, with 18 bases remaining between them.

This clonotype was seen at least ten times. V gene TRBV7-2 combines with J gene TRBJ2-3, with a possible D match to TRBD1 (6 bases). The CDR3 spans 15 residues. Trimming pared 5 bases from V and 2 bases from J, leaving 14 bases between. CDR1 and CDR2 (germline): SGHTA, FQGNSA. The CDR3 reads CASSPQGMPTDTQYF. CDR3 nucleotide sequence: TGTGCCAGCAGCCCACAGGGAATGCCCACAGATACGCAGTATTTT.

CDR3 nucleotide sequence: TGCAGTGCTAGAGAGACAGGCCGTGGGGGCAATCAGCCCCAGCATTTT. Its translation is CSARETGRGGNQPQHF. This rearrangement joins TRBV20-1 to TRBJ1-5, with D perhaps TRBD1 (6 bases). Germline lookup yields CDR1 DFQATT and CDR2 SNEGSKA (reference sequence). This CDR3 contains 16 residues. V was shortened by 0 bases and J by 2 bases, with 14 bases between the two germline ends.

Worth noting for this clonotype: The junction and the germline gene differ at one end; a read error may be behind it. This chain joins TRBV27 and TRBJ2-3; 12 nucleotides line up with TRBD2. In germline, CDR1 is MNHEY, CDR2 SMNVEV (reference sequence). The CDR3 has 21 amino acids. The CDR3 loop reads CVSSSSGLAGMGGRGTDTQYF. CDR3 in DNA: TGTGTCAGCAGTTCCTCAGGACTAGCGGGGATGGGAGGAAGGGGCACAGATACGCAGTATTTT.

This clonotype appeared a few times. The genes are TRBV20-1 and TRBJ2-7; D ambiguous. The CDR3 runs to 13 residues. V was shortened by 0 bases and J by 5 bases, with 11 bases between the two germline ends. Germline V gives CDR1 DFQATT, CDR2 SNEGSKA (reference sequence). The CDR3, as DNA: TGCAGTGCTAGAGATCCCAACCGCGACGAGCAGTACTTC. It encodes CSARDPNRDEQYF.

This clonotype has a count of ten or more. The chain recombines TRBV5-5 with TRBJ2-1; 10 bases are a match to TRBD1. V lost 5 bases and J lost 7; bases outside the gene matches: 9. The CDR3 totals 15 residues. CDR1 SGHKS and CDR2 YYEKEE come from the germline V gene (reference sequence). DNA for the CDR3: TGTGCCAGCAGTCTAACGGGACAGGGGTCAAATGAGCAGTTCTTC. Protein product: CASSLTGQGSNEQFF.